The rows below give T cell receptor beta chains drawn from one sample of a study of blood T cell repertoires in COVID-19. Only in-frame clones appear in the TCRdb table, and some are missing; sequencing was by immunoSEQ multiplex PCR. The sample consists of around 190,000 clones, 75% to 90% of them appearing once. Sequencing was carried out using peripheral blood. The source of these receptors is a woman between 55 and 75 years old with acute or convalescent COVID-19. CDR3s include the opening cysteine and the closing phenylalanine or tryptophan. A D gene is named only where the DNA matches it firmly. A clone size is listed for some rows: how often the clone was seen (once, few, many), or a class if it is expanded.

TRBV19,NA,TRBD1,TRBJ1-5,CASSIPGQWGVGPQHF,TGTGCCAGTAGTATACCGGGACAGTGGGGAGTGGGGCCCCAGCATTTT
TRBV5-6,NA,TRBD1,TRBJ1-1,CASSQRQGLYSEAFF,TGTGCCAGCAGCCAGAGACAGGGCCTTTACTCTGAAGCTTTCTTT
TRBV30,NA,TRBD1,TRBJ1-5,CASTGVGSNQPQHF,TGTGCCAGCACAGGGGTAGGGAGCAATCAGCCCCAGCATTTT
TRBV3-1/TRBV3-2,NA,NA,TRBJ2-1,CASSPPYGGNEQFF,TGTGCCAGCAGTCCTCCTTACGGGGGCAATGAGCAGTTCTTC
TRBV7-9,NA,NA,TRBJ1-1,CASTFTGTTEAFF,TGTGCCAGCACCTTCACAGGGACCACTGAAGCTTTCTTT
TRBV7-3,many,NA,TRBJ2-7,CASSSRTPRGIDEQYF,TGTGCCAGCAGCTCTCGAACTCCCAGGGGCATCGACGAGCAGTACTTC
TRBV5-1,NA,NA,TRBJ1-4,CASSFRGDNEKLFF,TGCGCCAGCAGCTTCCGGGGAGATAATGAAAAACTGTTTTTT
TRBV6-5,NA,NA,TRBJ1-6,CASRGSNNSPLHF,TGTGCCAGCAGGGGCAGTAATAATTCACCCCTCCACTTT
TRBV10-3,once,NA,TRBJ1-2,CAISESTTANYGYTF,TGTGCCATCAGTGAGTCGACAACGGCTAACTATGGCTACACCTTC
TRBV14,once,NA,TRBJ1-1,CASSQTPGGAAFF,TGTGCCAGCAGCCAAACCCCGGGGGGGGCAGCTTTCTTT
TRBV29-1,NA,TRBD1,TRBJ2-5,CSGGTEETQYF,TGCAGCGGGGGGACAGAAGAGACCCAGTACTTC
TRBV7-6,NA,TRBD2,TRBJ2-2,CASSQGLAGARANTGELFF,TGTGCCAGCAGCCAAGGACTAGCGGGAGCCCGTGCGAACACCGGGGAGCTGTTTTTT
TRBV12-3/TRBV12-4,NA,NA,TRBJ2-4,CASSFSRVQYF,TGTGCCAGCAGTTTCTCGAGGGTTCAGTACTTC
TRBV5-1,NA,NA,TRBJ2-6,CASSLTPISGANVLTF,TGCGCCAGCAGCTTGACTCCCATTAGTGGGGCCAACGTCCTGACTTTC
TRBV14,NA,NA,TRBJ1-1,CASSQEAVAAFF,TGTGCCAGCAGCCAAGAGGCCGTCGCAGCTTTCTTT
TRBV10-3,NA,TRBD1,TRBJ1-2,CAISGGQGENYGYTF,TGTGCCATCAGTGGCGGACAGGGGGAAAACTATGGCTACACCTTC
TRBV24-1,NA,NA,TRBJ1-2,CATSEPVGDSGYTF,TGTGCCACCAGTGAACCCGTCGGAGACAGTGGCTACACCTTC
TRBV6-6,NA,TRBD2,TRBJ2-2,CASSTGTSGITGELFF,TGTGCCAGCAGTACCGGGACTAGCGGAATCACCGGGGAGCTGTTTTTT
TRBV5-1,NA,TRBD2,TRBJ2-7,CASSRRGVGGNYEQYF,TGCGCCAGCAGCCGGCGGGGAGTGGGAGGGAACTACGAGCAGTACTTC
TRBV10-3,NA,NA,TRBJ1-3,CAVKVGRSGNTIYF,TGTGCGGTAAAGGTGGGGCGATCTGGAAACACCATATATTTT
TRBV24-1,NA,TRBD2,TRBJ2-3,CATSTAPGGSGSPDTQYF,TGTGCCACCAGTACCGCCCCAGGTGGGAGCGGGAGTCCAGATACGCAGTATTTT
TRBV5-1,NA,NA,TRBJ1-2,CASSLTTGWGYTF,TGCGCCAGCAGCTTGACTACAGGGTGGGGCTACACCTTC
TRBV2,NA,NA,TRBJ1-2,CASSEAGGPEAGYTF,TGTGCCAGCAGTGAAGCGGGGGGACCAGAGGCTGGCTACACCTTC
TRBV5-1,NA,NA,TRBJ2-7,CASSLDQGSYEQYF,TGCGCCAGCAGCTTGGATCAGGGATCCTACGAGCAGTACTTC
TRBV3-1/TRBV3-2,NA,TRBD1,TRBJ1-2,CASSLPGTGGENGYTF,TGTGCCAGCAGCCTACCGGGGACAGGGGGGGAAAATGGCTACACCTTC
TRBV28,few,NA,TRBJ1-1,CASSSGDTEAFF,TGTGCCAGCAGTTCGGGGGACACTGAAGCTTTCTTT